This T cell receptor beta chain was retrieved from a study of shared clonotypes between healthy human individuals. On this clone itself: Its antigen is unknown.

Repertoires were generated with immunoSEQ multiplex PCR, while TCRdb's copy carries only in-frame clones and drops some. The sample yields millions of clones, around 95% seen once. Whole-study results and caveats: Incompleteness in sorted-subset sequencing, despite large depth, was shown by rarefaction.

Germline V gene lookup returns CDR1 SGHAT and CDR2 FQNNGV. This CDR3 is built from 13 residues. With 8 bases removed from V and 12 bases from J, the gap between germline ends came to 22 bases. The rearrangement joins TRBV11-2 to TRBJ1-2; D unclear. The specimen was naive CD4+ T cells sorted from blood. The subset: CD45RA+ positively selected. This clonotype originated in a man between 18 and 35 years old in good health. CDR3 residues: CASRAGISGLDTF. The DNA of the CDR3 is TGTGCCAGCCGAGCGGGCATCTCCGGACTCGACACCTTC. Full variable domain (outside the CDR3, taken from reference TRBV11-2 and TRBJ1-2): EAGVAQSPRYKIIEKRQSVAFWCNPISGHATLYWYQQILGQGPKLLIQFQNNGVVDDSQLPKDRFSAERLKGVDSTLKIQPAKLEDSAVYLCASRAGISGLDTFGSGTRLTVV.